Listed here are 16 T cell receptor beta chains from one sample, sequenced in a study of beta chain features in type 1 diabetes. Expressed TCRB transcripts got sequenced, as all isolated RNA was reverse transcribed. Profiled with immunoSEQ multiplex PCR; TCRdb holds only in-frame clones, not every one. The sample lists about 400,000 clones, roughly 13% seen once, with over 0.008% in the top ten. General observations from the study: Type 1 diabetes patients showed a moderate but significant shortening of TCRB CDR3s in all four CD4+ subsets.

Their cognate antigens are unknown. The sample taken for sequencing was naive CD4+ T cells from blood. These receptors all stem from a young woman with type 1 diabetes.

The CDR3 here is CASSLSGNTIYF. The DNA of the CDR3 is TGCGCCAGCAGCTTGTCAGGGAACACCATATATTTT. The chain couples TRBV5-1 to TRBJ1-3, with D possibly being TRBD1 (5 bases). V was cut by 1 base and J by 7 bases, with 6 bases left in between. Germline V gene lookup returns CDR1 SGHRS and CDR2 YFSETQ. The CDR3 sequence is 12 residues long.

V is TRBV4-2 and J is TRBJ2-3; the match to TRBD2 covers 10 bases. The CDR3 has 20 residues. From germline, CDR1 is LGHNA and CDR2 YNFKEQ. Unmatched junction bases numbered 12, after V lost 0 bases and J lost 0 bases. Here the CDR3 reads CASSQDGRAGGAISTDTQYF. The DNA for the CDR3 is TGTGCCAGCAGCCAAGATGGCCGAGCGGGAGGGGCAATTAGCACAGATACGCAGTATTTT.

This clone was found a few times. The V and J genes are TRBV11-2 and TRBJ2-7; maybe TRBD1 (6 bases). CDR3 length: 12 amino acids. With 6 bases removed from V and 2 bases from J, the gap between germline ends came to 8 bases. The V gene's germline CDR1 is SGHAT and CDR2 FQNNGV. CDR3 sequence: CASRDSPYEQYF. In nucleotides, the CDR3 is TGTGCCAGCAGGGACAGCCCCTACGAGCAGTACTTC.

J is TRBJ1-2 and V is TRBV7-2; D remains ambiguous. The CDR3 spans 12 residues. Germline V gives CDR1 SGHTA, CDR2 FQGNSA. With 5 bases removed from V and 5 bases from J, the gap between germline ends came to 9 bases. The CDR3 sequence: CASSAQVYGYTF. DNA for the CDR3: TGTGCCAGCAGCGCGCAGGTTTATGGCTACACCTTC.

V is TRBV7-2 and J is TRBJ1-2; 7 bases are a match to TRBD1. Germline V lookup: CDR1 SGHTA, CDR2 FQGNSA. The V and J ends lost 7 bases and 5 bases, in that order; junction bases with no gene match: 10. The CDR3 loop spans 14 amino acids. This CDR3 reads CASNRDRVRYGYTF. The CDR3 bases are TGTGCCAGCAACCGGGACAGAGTTCGATATGGCTACACCTTC.

The J gene is TRBJ1-5, the V gene TRBV19; unclear D gene. V gave up 1 base and J gave up 4 bases, with 8 bases separating them. This CDR3 comprises 14 residues. Per the germline V gene, CDR1 is LNHDA and CDR2 is SQIVND (reference sequence). DNA for the CDR3: TGTGCCAGTAGTATAGGACATCAGAATCAGCCCCAGCATTTT. This gives the protein CASSIGHQNQPQHF.

This clone was seen only a few times. CDR3 nucleotides: TGTGCCAACAGCTTAGGAGGTCGCACTGAAGCTTTCTTT. Its translation is CANSLGGRTEAFF. The chain employs TRBV6-6 and TRBJ1-1; D gene unclear. The CDR3 runs to 13 residues. CDR1 is MNHNY and CDR2 is SVGAGI in the germline V gene (reference sequence). V lost 10 bases to trimming and J lost 4 bases, with 16 bases between them.

The J gene is TRBJ1-5, the V gene TRBV19, with D uncertain. CDR1 is LNHDA and CDR2 is SQIVND in the germline V gene (reference sequence). V was shortened by 5 bases and J by 4 bases, with 9 bases between the two germline ends. The CDR3 spans 13 residues. The CDR3 reads CASSGNGNQPQHF. Here the CDR3 DNA reads TGTGCCAGTAGTGGAAACGGGAATCAGCCCCAGCATTTT.

There are a few counts of this clone. Additional DNA sequences in this sample encode the identical CDR3. The chain recombines TRBV7-2 with TRBJ2-2; D is uncertain. Trimming took 5 bases from V and 5 from J, leaving 6 bases between them. Germline V gene data show CDR1 as SGHTA and CDR2 as FQGNSA. The CDR3 has 12 residues. The CDR3 spells CASSLNTGELFF. DNA of the CDR3: TGTGCCAGCAGCCTAAATACCGGGGAGCTGTTTTTT.

The table lists this clone with a few counts. The chain carries TRBV9 and TRBJ2-1; D perhaps matches TRBD2 (5 bases). V lost 3 bases and J lost 5, with 12 bases in between. The CDR3 sequence is 14 residues long. The V gene's germline CDR1 is SGDLS and CDR2 YYNGEE. The CDR3 is CASSATGRDNEQFF. CDR3 DNA: TGTGCCAGCAGCGCGACCGGGCGGGACAATGAGCAGTTCTTC.

The chain links TRBV2 to TRBJ2-7, with D possibly TRBD2 on 5 matching bases. Looked up from germline, CDR1 is SNHLY and CDR2 is FYNNEI. The ends were cut back, 5 bases at V and 3 bases at J, with 11 bases in the middle. CDR3 size: 13 residues. Here the CDR3 reads CASSREGYYEQYF. The CDR3 DNA sequence: TGTGCCAGCAGTCGTGAGGGTTACTACGAGCAGTACTTC.

This chain joins TRBV7-6 and TRBJ2-1; weak D call: TRBD2 (6 bases). The germline V gene has CDR1 SGHVS and CDR2 FNYEAQ. CDR3 length: 14 residues. The V gene lost 0 bases and the J gene lost 11 bases, with 14 bases spanning the gap. The CDR3 region is CASSLASLAGKQFF. The CDR3 DNA reads TGTGCCAGCAGCTTAGCCTCTTTGGCGGGAAAGCAGTTCTTC.

The chain employs TRBV28 and TRBJ1-5; D ambiguous. Germline-derived CDR1 and CDR2 are MDHEN and SYDVKM. The CDR3 is 14 residues long. The V end was cut by 2 bases, the J end by 7 bases, with 12 bases between. The chain's CDR3 is CASSLPSRPQPQHF. The CDR3 bases are TGTGCCAGCAGTTTACCTAGCAGACCACAGCCCCAGCATTTT. The full variable domain, in which reference TRBV28 and TRBJ1-5 provide the parts outside the CDR3, is DVKVTQSSRYLVKRTGEKVFLECVQDMDHENMFWYRQDPGLGLRLIYFSYDVKMKEKGDIPEGYSVSREKKERFSLILESASTNQTSMYLCASSLPSRPQPQHFGDGTRLSIL.

This clone was detected only a few times. The chain uses TRBV18 and TRBJ2-2; the D gene is possibly TRBD2 (6 bases). CDR1 and CDR2 (germline): KGHSH, LQKENI. Trimming took off 4 bases at V and 3 bases at J, with 9 bases between the two ends. The CDR3 runs to 14 residues. The CDR3 DNA is TGTGCCAGCTCACGGGACTCTTACACCGGGGAGCTGTTTTTT. This translates into CASSRDSYTGELFF.

The genes are TRBV5-1 and TRBJ1-1, with a possible D match to TRBD1 (6 bases). Germline V gives CDR1 SGHRS, CDR2 YFSETQ. V dropped 3 bases and J dropped 5 bases, with 14 bases sitting between them. This CDR3 has 14 amino acids. The CDR3 sequence: CASSWTFRGTEAFF. The CDR3, as DNA: TGCGCCAGCAGCTGGACCTTCAGGGGAACTGAAGCTTTCTTT.

The chain joins TRBV15 to TRBJ1-4; D ambiguous. Germline values: CDR1 LNHNV, CDR2 YYDKDF (reference sequence). With 0 bases removed from V and 11 bases from J, the gap between germline ends came to 7 bases. The CDR3 runs to 12 residues. The CDR3 DNA is TGTGCCACCAGCAGAGATCGGGTGAAACTGTTTTTT. This gives the protein CATSRDRVKLFF.